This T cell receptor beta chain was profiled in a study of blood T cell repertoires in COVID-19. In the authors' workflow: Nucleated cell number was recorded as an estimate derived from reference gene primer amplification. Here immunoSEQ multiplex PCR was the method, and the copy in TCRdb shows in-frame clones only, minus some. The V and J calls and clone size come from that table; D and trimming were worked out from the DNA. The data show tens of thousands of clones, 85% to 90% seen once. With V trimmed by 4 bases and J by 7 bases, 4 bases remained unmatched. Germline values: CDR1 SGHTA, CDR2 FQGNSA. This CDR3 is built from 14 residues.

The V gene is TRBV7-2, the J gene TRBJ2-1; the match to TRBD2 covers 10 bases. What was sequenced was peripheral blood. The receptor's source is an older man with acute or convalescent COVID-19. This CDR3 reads CASSSPSGSNEQFF. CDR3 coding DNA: TGTGCCAGCAGCTCCCCTAGCGGGAGTAATGAGCAGTTCTTC. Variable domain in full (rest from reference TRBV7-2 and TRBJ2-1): GAGVSQSPSNKVTEKGKDVELRCDPISGHTALYWYRQSLGQGLEFLIYFQGNSAPDKSGLPSDRFSAERTGGSVSTLTIQRTQQEDSAVYLCASSSPSGSNEQFFGPGTRLTVL.